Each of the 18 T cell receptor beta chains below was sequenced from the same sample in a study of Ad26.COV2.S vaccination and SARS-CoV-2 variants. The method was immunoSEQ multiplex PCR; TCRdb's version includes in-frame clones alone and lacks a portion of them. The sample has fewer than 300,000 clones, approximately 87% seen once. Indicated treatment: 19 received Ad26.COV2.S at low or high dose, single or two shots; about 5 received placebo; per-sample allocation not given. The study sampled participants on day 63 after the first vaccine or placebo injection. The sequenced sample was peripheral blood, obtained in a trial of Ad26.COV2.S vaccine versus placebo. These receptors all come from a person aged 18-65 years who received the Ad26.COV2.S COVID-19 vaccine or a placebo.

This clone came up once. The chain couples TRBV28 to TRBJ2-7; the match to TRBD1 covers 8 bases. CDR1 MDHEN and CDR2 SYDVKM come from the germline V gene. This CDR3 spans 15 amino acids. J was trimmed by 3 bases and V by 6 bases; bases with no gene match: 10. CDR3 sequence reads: CASSYGTGGHYEQYF. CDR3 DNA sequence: TGTGCCAGCAGCTATGGGACAGGCGGACACTACGAGCAGTACTTC.

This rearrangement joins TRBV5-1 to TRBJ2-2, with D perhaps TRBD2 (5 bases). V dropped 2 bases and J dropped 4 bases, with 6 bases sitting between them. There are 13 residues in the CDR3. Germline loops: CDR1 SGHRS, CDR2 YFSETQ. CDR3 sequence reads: CASSFSATGELFF. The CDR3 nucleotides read TGCGCCAGCAGCTTTAGCGCCACCGGGGAGCTGTTTTTT.

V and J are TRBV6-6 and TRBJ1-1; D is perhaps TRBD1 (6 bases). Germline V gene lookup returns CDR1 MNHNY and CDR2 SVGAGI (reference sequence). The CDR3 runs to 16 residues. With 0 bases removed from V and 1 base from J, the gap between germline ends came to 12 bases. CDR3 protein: CASSYSSLGGNTEAFF. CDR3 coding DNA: TGTGCCAGCAGTTACTCGAGTTTAGGGGGGAACACTGAAGCTTTCTTT.

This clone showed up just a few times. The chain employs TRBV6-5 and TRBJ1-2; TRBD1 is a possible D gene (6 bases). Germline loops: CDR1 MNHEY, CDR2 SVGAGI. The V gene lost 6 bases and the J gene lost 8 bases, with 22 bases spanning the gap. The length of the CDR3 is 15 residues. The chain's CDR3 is CASSRRTDSGGGYTF. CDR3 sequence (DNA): TGTGCCAGCAGCAGGAGGACGGACAGCGGGGGAGGCTACACCTTC.

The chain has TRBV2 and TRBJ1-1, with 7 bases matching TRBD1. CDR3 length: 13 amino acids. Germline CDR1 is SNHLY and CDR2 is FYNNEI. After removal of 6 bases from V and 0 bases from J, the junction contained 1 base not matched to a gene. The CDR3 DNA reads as TGTGCCAGCAGGGACAGGTTGAACACTGAAGCTTTCTTT. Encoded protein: CASRDRLNTEAFF.

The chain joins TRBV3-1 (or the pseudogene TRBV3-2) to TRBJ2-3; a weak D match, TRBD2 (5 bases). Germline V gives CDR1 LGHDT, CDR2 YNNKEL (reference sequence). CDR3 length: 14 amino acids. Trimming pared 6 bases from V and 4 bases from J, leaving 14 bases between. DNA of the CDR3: TGTGCCAGCAGTACGCAACTGGGAGCAGATACGCAGTATTTT. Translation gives CASSTQLGADTQYF.

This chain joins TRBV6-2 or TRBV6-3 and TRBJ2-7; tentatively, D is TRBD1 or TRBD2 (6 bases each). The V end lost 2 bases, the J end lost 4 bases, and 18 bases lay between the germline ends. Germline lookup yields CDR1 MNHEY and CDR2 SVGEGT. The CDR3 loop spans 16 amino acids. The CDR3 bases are TGTGCCAGCAGTTACACCAAACAGGGAGGTGAATACGAGCAGTACTTC. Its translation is CASSYTKQGGEYEQYF.

The CDR3 nucleotides read TGTGCCAGCAGTTCACCAGGGTGGCAAGAGACCCAGTACTTC. This encodes CASSSPGWQETQYF. This chain connects TRBV6-5 to TRBJ2-5; TRBD1 is a possible D gene (5 bases). The V gene lost 4 bases and the J gene lost 2 bases, with 11 bases spanning the gap. Germline V gene data show CDR1 as MNHEY and CDR2 as SVGAGI. The CDR3 extends over 14 amino acids.

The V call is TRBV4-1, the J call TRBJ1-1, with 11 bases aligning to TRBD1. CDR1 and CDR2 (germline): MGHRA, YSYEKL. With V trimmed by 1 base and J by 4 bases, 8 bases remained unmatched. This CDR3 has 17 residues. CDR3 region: CASSQVWTGGVSTEAFF. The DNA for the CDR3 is TGCGCCAGCAGCCAAGTCTGGACAGGGGGCGTAAGCACTGAAGCTTTCTTT.

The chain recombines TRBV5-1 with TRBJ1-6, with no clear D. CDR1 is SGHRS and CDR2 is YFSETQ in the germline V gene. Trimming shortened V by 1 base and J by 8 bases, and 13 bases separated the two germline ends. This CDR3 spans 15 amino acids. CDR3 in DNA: TGCGCCAGCAGCTTGTCGGTCCCAAGTGATTCACCCCTCCACTTT. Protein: CASSLSVPSDSPLHF. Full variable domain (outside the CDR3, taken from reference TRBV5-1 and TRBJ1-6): KAGVTQTPRYLIKTRGQQVTLSCSPISGHRSVSWYQQTPGQGLQFLFEYFSETQRNKGNFPGRFSGRQFSNSRSEMNVSTLELGDSALYLCASSLSVPSDSPLHFGNGTRLTVT.

CDR3 coding DNA: TGCGCCAGCAGCTTCTTAGCGGGAGGCGACACCGGGGAGCTGTTTTTT. Translating it yields CASSFLAGGDTGELFF. The gene calls are TRBV5-1 and TRBJ2-2; 10 bases line up with TRBD2. This CDR3 is 16 amino acids long. J was trimmed by 3 bases and V by 2 bases; bases with no gene match: 4. Per germline, CDR1 SGHRS and CDR2 YFSETQ.

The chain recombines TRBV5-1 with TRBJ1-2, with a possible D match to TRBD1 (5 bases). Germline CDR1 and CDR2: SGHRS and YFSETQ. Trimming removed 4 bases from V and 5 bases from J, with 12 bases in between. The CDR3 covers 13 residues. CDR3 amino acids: CASSPGKEYGYTF. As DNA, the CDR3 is TGCGCCAGCAGCCCAGGGAAAGAGTATGGCTACACCTTC.

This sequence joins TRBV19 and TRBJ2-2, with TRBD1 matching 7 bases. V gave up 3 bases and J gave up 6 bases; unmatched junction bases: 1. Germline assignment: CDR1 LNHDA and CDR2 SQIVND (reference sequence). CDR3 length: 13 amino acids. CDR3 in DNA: TGTGCCAGTAGTATTACAGGGGCCGGGGAGCTGTTTTTT. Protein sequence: CASSITGAGELFF.

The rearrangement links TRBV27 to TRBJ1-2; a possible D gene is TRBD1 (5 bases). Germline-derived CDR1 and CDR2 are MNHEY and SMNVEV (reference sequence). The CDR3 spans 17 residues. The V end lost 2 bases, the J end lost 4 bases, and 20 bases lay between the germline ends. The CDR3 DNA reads TGTGCCAGCAGTTTAATTGGACACCCGTCTGAGGGCTATGGCTACACCTTC. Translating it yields CASSLIGHPSEGYGYTF.

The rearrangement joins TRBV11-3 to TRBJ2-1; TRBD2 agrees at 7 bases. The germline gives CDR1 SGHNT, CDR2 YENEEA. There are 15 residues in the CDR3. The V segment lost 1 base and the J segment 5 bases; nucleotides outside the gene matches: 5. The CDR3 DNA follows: TGTGCCAGCAGCTTAGCGGCGGGAGTGAACAATGAGCAGTTCTTC. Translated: CASSLAAGVNNEQFF.

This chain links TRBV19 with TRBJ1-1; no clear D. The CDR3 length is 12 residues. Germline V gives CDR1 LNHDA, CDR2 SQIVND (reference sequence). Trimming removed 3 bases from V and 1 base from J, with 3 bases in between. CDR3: CASSMGNTEAFF. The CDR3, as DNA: TGTGCCAGTAGTATGGGGAACACTGAAGCTTTCTTT.

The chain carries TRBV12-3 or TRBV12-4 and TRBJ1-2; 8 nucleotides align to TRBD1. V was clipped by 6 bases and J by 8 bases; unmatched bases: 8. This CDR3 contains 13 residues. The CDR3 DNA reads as TGTGCCAGCAGACCTCAGGGGGCGGAAGGCTACACCTTC. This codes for CASRPQGAEGYTF.

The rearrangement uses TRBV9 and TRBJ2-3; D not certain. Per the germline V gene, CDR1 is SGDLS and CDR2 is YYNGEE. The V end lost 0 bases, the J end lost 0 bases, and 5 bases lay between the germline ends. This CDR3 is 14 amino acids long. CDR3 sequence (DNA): TGTGCCAGCAGCGTAGGGATCAGCACAGATACGCAGTATTTT. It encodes CASSVGISTDTQYF.